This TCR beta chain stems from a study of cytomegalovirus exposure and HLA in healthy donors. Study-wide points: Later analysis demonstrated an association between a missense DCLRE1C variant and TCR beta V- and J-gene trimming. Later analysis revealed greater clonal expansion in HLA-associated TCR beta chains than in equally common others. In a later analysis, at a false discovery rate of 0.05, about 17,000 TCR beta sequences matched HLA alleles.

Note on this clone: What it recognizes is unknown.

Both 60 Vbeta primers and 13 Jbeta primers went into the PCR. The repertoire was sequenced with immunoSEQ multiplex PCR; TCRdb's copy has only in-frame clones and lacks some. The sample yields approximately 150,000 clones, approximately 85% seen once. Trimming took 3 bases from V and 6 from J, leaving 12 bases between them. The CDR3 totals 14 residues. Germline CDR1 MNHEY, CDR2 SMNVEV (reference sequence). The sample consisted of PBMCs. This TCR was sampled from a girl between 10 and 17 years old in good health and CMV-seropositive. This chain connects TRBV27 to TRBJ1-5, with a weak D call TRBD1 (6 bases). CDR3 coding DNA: TGTGCCAGCAGTTTCTACAGGGCGGGTCAGCCCCAGCATTTT. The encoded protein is CASSFYRAGQPQHF.